The 31 T cell receptor beta chains below come from one sample, sequenced in a study of identical twins' blood T cells. Each CDR3 protein gets one entry after TCRdb re-called the 5' RACE reads with MiXCR. The repertoire holds a few hundred thousand distinct CDR3 sequences, with 25% to 35% as singletons. The sequencing input was PBMCs. Receptors were obtained from a woman between 18 and 49 years old in good health.

The table lists this clonotype with a few counts. The chain links TRBV6-1 to TRBJ2-3; TRBD2 is a possible D gene (6 bases). With 6 bases removed from V and 3 bases from J, the gap between germline ends came to 22 bases. From germline, CDR1 is MNHNS and CDR2 SASEGT. The CDR3 has 17 amino acids. For the CDR3, the DNA is TGTGCCAGCAGGCGGTCGGGAACGGCGGGAAGAACAGATACGCAGTATTTT. This translates into CASRRSGTAGRTDTQYF.

The chain couples TRBV4-1 to TRBJ2-3, with D possibly being TRBD1 (6 bases). The CDR3 is 13 amino acids. V lost 3 bases and J 5 bases, leaving 9 bases between the germline ends. Germline CDR1 MGHRA, CDR2 YSYEKL. The CDR3 spells CASSQGAEDTQYF. The CDR3 DNA sequence: TGCGCCAGCAGCCAGGGGGCGGAAGATACGCAGTATTTT.

In this sample, this clonotype turned up a few times. The DNA for the CDR3 is TGCAGTGCCGTCAGGGGCCTACAAGTTGAAGCTTTCTTT. It specifies CSAVRGLQVEAFF. This chain uses TRBV20-1 with TRBJ1-1; a possible D gene is TRBD1 (6 bases). Between the trimmed V and J ends, which lost 6 bases and 7 bases, there was a span of 18 bases. The germline V gene encodes CDR1 DFQATT and CDR2 SNEGSKA (reference sequence). The CDR3 contains 13 residues.

This clonotype showed up just a few times. This chain joins TRBV9 and TRBJ2-2; D unclear. Germline V CDR1 and CDR2: SGDLS, YYNGEE. V lost 3 bases and J 4 bases, leaving 4 bases between the germline ends. CDR3 size: 12 residues. CDR3 sequence: CASSASTGELFF. The CDR3 coding sequence is TGTGCCAGCAGCGCCAGCACCGGGGAGCTGTTTTTT.

This clonotype was detected a few times. CDR3 nucleotides: TGTGCCAGCTCAGGCAGGGGTCCTTACACTGAAGCTTTCTTT. Its protein product is CASSGRGPYTEAFF. The rearrangement links TRBV18 to TRBJ1-1; D might be TRBD1 (6 bases). Trimming pared 5 bases from V and 3 bases from J, leaving 13 bases between. CDR3 length: 14 residues. Germline values: CDR1 KGHSH, CDR2 LQKENI.

This clonotype was counted between two and nine times. This chain connects TRBV3-2 to TRBJ2-7. TRBV3-2 is assigned pseudogene status. The CDR3 sequence is 12 residues long. The CDR3 DNA reads TGTGCCAGCAGCCCGCCTTCCTACGAGCAGTACTTC. Protein sequence: CASSPPSYEQYF.

This clonotype has only a few counts. The junction differs from germline at one of its ends, possibly a read error. The V gene is TRBV11-2, the J gene TRBJ2-2, with 9 bases lining up with TRBD2. The CDR3 is 16 residues long. CDR1 is SGHAT, CDR2 FQNNGV, per germline. CDR3 sequence reads: CSSRFPAGGHTGELFF. As DNA, the CDR3 is TGTTCCAGCAGATTTCCAGCGGGGGGACACACCGGGGAGCTGTTTTTT.

The chain combines TRBV20-1 with TRBJ2-3, with 8 bases fitting TRBD1. The V segment lost 2 bases and the J segment 0 bases; nucleotides outside the gene matches: 13. The CDR3 sequence is 18 residues long. Germline assignment: CDR1 DFQATT and CDR2 SNEGSKA (reference sequence). CDR3: CSARSPPGTGVSTDTQYF. The CDR3 region has the DNA TGCAGTGCTAGATCCCCCCCCGGGACAGGTGTAAGCACAGATACGCAGTATTTT.

CDR3 DNA sequence: TGTGCCATCAGTTCAGCCCTCAATCAGCCCCAGCATTTT. It yields the protein CAISSALNQPQHF. V is TRBV10-3 and J is TRBJ1-5; D not certain. Trimming cost V 5 bases and J 3 bases, with 8 bases left between them. The germline V gene has CDR1 ENHRY and CDR2 SYGVKD. This CDR3 has 13 amino acids.

The chain is built from TRBV14 and TRBJ1-1; possibly TRBD1 for D (5 bases). The CDR3 loop spans 15 amino acids. Germline V gene sequence: CDR1 SGHDN, CDR2 FVKESK. Trimming pared 1 base from V and 5 bases from J, leaving 14 bases between. The CDR3 DNA reads as TGTGCCAGCAGCCAAGGTTCCCAGGGATGGACTGAAGCTTTCTTT. Translation: CASSQGSQGWTEAFF.

This clonotype occurred a few times. The DNA of the CDR3 is TGCAGCGTTGGGACCTACCACAATGAGCAGTTCTTC. This encodes CSVGTYHNEQFF. The genes are TRBV29-1 and TRBJ2-1; no clear D gene. The CDR3 runs to 12 residues. V lost 4 bases and J lost 5, with 9 bases in between. The germline V gene encodes CDR1 SQVTM and CDR2 ANQGSEA.

This clonotype was counted only a few times. The chain recombines TRBV20-1 with TRBJ1-2; D is uncertain. Germline CDR1 reads DFQATT; CDR2 reads SNEGSKA (reference sequence). V lost 0 bases and J lost 7, with 9 bases in between. The CDR3 runs to 12 residues. The CDR3 nucleotides are TGCAGTGCTAGAGATAGTCCAAGTGGCTACACCTTC. Translating it yields CSARDSPSGYTF.

This clonotype was observed a single time. The rearrangement joins TRBV12-3 or TRBV12-4 to TRBJ1-5, with a tentative D call TRBD1 (5 bases). The CDR3 totals 15 residues. Deletions cut 3 bases from V and 7 bases from J, with 16 bases between. In nucleotides, the CDR3 is TGTGCCAGCAGTTTGGTGGGGGGGAGAGCCCAGCCCCAGCATTTT. Its translation: CASSLVGGRAQPQHF.

CDR3 sequence (DNA): TGCAGTGCCAAACGGACCTCGGGGAATCAGCCCCAGCATTTT. Translation: CSAKRTSGNQPQHF. This chain uses TRBV20-1 with TRBJ1-5, with D unclear. Germline lookup yields CDR1 DFQATT and CDR2 SNEGSKA (reference sequence). The CDR3 has 14 residues. V was pared by 6 bases and J by 4 bases, with 16 bases between.

This clonotype has a count of ten or more. The V and J genes are TRBV28 and TRBJ2-5; TRBD2 agrees at 10 bases. Germline assignment: CDR1 MDHEN and CDR2 SYDVKM. CDR3 size: 15 residues. J was trimmed by 4 bases and V by 2 bases; bases with no gene match: 4. The CDR3, as DNA: TGTGCCAGCAGTTTAGCTAGCGGGAGCTTAGAGACCCAGTACTTC. Translating gives CASSLASGSLETQYF.

V and J are TRBV19 and TRBJ1-1; D ambiguous. This CDR3 contains 13 residues. From germline, CDR1 is LNHDA and CDR2 SQIVND (reference sequence). The ends were cut back, 1 base at V and 4 bases at J, with 7 bases in the middle. The CDR3 sequence: CASSIAAATEAFF. The DNA for the CDR3 is TGTGCCAGTAGTATAGCGGCAGCCACTGAAGCTTTCTTT.

This clonotype was observed a few times. The rearrangement links TRBV20-1 to TRBJ2-3, with D perhaps matching TRBD2 (6 bases). There are 13 residues in the CDR3. The germline V gene has CDR1 DFQATT and CDR2 SNEGSKA (reference sequence). Trimming stripped 4 bases from V and 4 bases from J, with 12 bases between. CDR3 in amino acids: CSATGVRPDTQYF. The DNA of the CDR3 is TGCAGTGCTACGGGGGTTAGGCCAGATACGCAGTATTTT.

The sample holds many counts of this clonotype. The CDR3 loop is CASRDRGRTDTQYF. DNA of the CDR3: TGTGCCAGTCGGGACAGGGGACGCACAGATACGCAGTATTTT. The chain recombines TRBV19 with TRBJ2-3; 10 bases line up with TRBD1. Germline V gives CDR1 LNHDA, CDR2 SQIVND (reference sequence). Losses at the gene ends were 8 bases for V and 1 base for J; bases not matched to a gene: 3. This CDR3 has 14 residues.

This clonotype appeared once. This may be a read error: a much more frequent sequence differs by one nucleotide. The V and J genes are TRBV20-1 and TRBJ1-2; D gene unclear. Germline V lookup: CDR1 DFQATT, CDR2 SNEGSKA (reference sequence). V was clipped by 6 bases and J by 4 bases, with 12 bases between them. The CDR3 contains 12 residues. CDR3 DNA sequence: TGCAGTGCCCAGACGAAACCCTATGGCTACACCTTC. Encoded protein: CSAQTKPYGYTF.

As concerns this clonotype: Compared with germline, one end of the junction differs, possibly owing to a read error. The V call is TRBV13, the J call TRBJ1-3; weak D call: TRBD1 (5 bases). The CDR3 covers 14 residues. Per germline, CDR1 PRHDT and CDR2 FYEKMQ (reference sequence). CDR3 sequence (DNA): TGTGCCGGCAGGACGACAGATTCTGGAAACACCATATATTTT. Its translation is CAGRTTDSGNTIYF.

CDR3 in amino acids: CASSLTLRREKLFF. In nucleotides, the CDR3 is TGCGCCAGCAGTTTGACACTTAGACGTGAAAAACTGTTTTTT. The V and J genes are TRBV23-1 and TRBJ1-4; D gene uncertain. TRBV23-1 has ORF status, its function being uncertain. V dropped 5 bases and J dropped 7 bases, with 14 bases sitting between them. CDR3 size: 14 residues.

This chain uses TRBV29-1 with TRBJ2-1, with D possibly being TRBD2 (6 bases). CDR1 is SQVTM, CDR2 ANQGSEA, per germline. There are 16 residues in the CDR3. Trimming took off 3 bases at V and 2 bases at J, with 17 bases between the two ends. The CDR3: CSVDSNWRGTYNEQFF. CDR3 DNA sequence: TGCAGCGTTGATTCTAATTGGCGGGGTACCTACAATGAGCAGTTCTTC.

This clonotype was counted only a few times. The chain uses TRBV19 and TRBJ1-5, with a weak D call TRBD1 (5 bases). The CDR3 is 13 residues long. Trimming took 6 bases from V and 3 from J, leaving 9 bases between them. Per germline, CDR1 LNHDA and CDR2 SQIVND (reference sequence). Here the CDR3 reads CASRDRFNQPQHF. The CDR3 DNA reads as TGTGCCAGTAGAGACAGATTCAATCAGCCCCAGCATTTT.

The J gene is TRBJ2-1, the V gene TRBV30, with D perhaps matching TRBD1 (6 bases). Trimming pared 2 bases from V and 2 bases from J, leaving 10 bases between. In germline, CDR1 is GTSNPN, CDR2 SVGIG (reference sequence). There are 14 residues in the CDR3. DNA of the CDR3: TGTGCCTGGAGTCCCGGGACAACCTACAATGAGCAGTTCTTC. Translating gives CAWSPGTTYNEQFF.

The table lists this clonotype with a count of one. A read error may account for a junction end that differs from germline. The rearrangement joins TRBV20-1 to TRBJ1-2; TRBD1 matches at 7 bases. The CDR3 spans 13 residues. Germline V lookup: CDR1 DFQATT, CDR2 SNEGSKA (reference sequence). The CDR3 reads CSAITGDNFGYTF. The CDR3 nucleotides read TGCAGTGCCATCACAGGGGACAACTTTGGCTACACCTTC.

The sample holds a few counts of this clonotype. The genes are TRBV5-1 and TRBJ2-3; 7 bases are shared with TRBD1. Germline V gene data show CDR1 as SGHRS and CDR2 as YFSETQ. The CDR3 covers 14 residues. V lost 2 bases, J lost 1 base, and 1 base stayed unmatched. For the CDR3, the DNA is TGCGCCAGCAGCTTACAGGGGCGCACAGATACGCAGTATTTT. Its translation: CASSLQGRTDTQYF.

This clonotype was counted ten times or more. This sequence joins TRBV20-1 and TRBJ1-1; a possible D gene is TRBD1 (5 bases). CDR1 is DFQATT and CDR2 is SNEGSKA in the germline V gene (reference sequence). This CDR3 contains 11 residues. The V gene lost 5 bases and the J gene lost 1 base, with 5 bases spanning the gap. This CDR3 is CSAQGNTEAFF. The CDR3 nucleotides read TGCAGTGCTCAGGGGAACACTGAAGCTTTCTTT.

This clonotype appeared many times. This chain connects TRBV6-2 or TRBV6-3 to TRBJ2-2; 8 nucleotides align to TRBD2. This CDR3 comprises 15 residues. The germline gives CDR1 MNHEY, CDR2 SVGEGT. Unmatched junction bases numbered 6, after V lost 6 bases and J lost 3 bases. DNA for the CDR3: TGTGCCAGCAGCTCCGGGACTAGGGACACCGGGGAGCTGTTTTTT. Its protein is CASSSGTRDTGELFF.

Note on this clonotype: Germline and junction disagree at one end, which may indicate a read error. This chain connects TRBV7-7 to TRBJ2-3; the D gene is possibly TRBD2 (6 bases). Germline V gene sequence: CDR1 SSHAT, CDR2 FNYEAQ (reference sequence). This CDR3 is 16 amino acids long. CDR3 residues: CASSLAENRRTDTQYF. In nucleotides, the CDR3 is TGTGCTAGCAGCTTAGCGGAGAACCGGCGCACAGATACGCAGTATTTT.

This clonotype was counted ten times or more. The rearrangement uses TRBV19 and TRBJ1-3; the match to TRBD1 covers 7 bases. J was trimmed by 3 bases and V by 9 bases; bases with no gene match: 2. The germline V gene encodes CDR1 LNHDA and CDR2 SQIVND (reference sequence). The CDR3 spans 12 residues. The CDR3 is CASRTGGNTIYF. For the CDR3, the DNA is TGTGCCAGCCGGACAGGTGGAAACACCATATATTTT.

This clonotype was counted ten times or more. This chain joins TRBV12-3 or TRBV12-4 and TRBJ1-5, with TRBD1 as a possible D gene (5 bases). This CDR3 is built from 14 residues. Trimming removed 5 bases at V and 5 bases at J, with 13 bases between. The CDR3 coding sequence is TGTGCCAGCAGTCAACTGGGGGAATATCAGCCCCAGCATTTT. Translating gives CASSQLGEYQPQHF.